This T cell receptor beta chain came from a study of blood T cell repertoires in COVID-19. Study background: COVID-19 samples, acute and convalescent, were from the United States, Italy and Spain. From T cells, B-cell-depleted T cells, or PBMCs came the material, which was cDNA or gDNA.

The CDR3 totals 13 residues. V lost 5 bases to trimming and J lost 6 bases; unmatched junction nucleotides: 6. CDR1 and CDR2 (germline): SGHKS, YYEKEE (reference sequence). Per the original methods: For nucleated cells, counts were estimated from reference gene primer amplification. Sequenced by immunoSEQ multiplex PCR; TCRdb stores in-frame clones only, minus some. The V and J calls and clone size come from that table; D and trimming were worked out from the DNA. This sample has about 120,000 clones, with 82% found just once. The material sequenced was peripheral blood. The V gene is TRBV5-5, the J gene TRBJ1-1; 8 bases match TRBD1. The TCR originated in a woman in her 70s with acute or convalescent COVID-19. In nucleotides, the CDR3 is TGTGCCAGCAGTATCAGGGGGCTCTCTGAAGCTTTCTTT. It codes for CASSIRGLSEAFF.